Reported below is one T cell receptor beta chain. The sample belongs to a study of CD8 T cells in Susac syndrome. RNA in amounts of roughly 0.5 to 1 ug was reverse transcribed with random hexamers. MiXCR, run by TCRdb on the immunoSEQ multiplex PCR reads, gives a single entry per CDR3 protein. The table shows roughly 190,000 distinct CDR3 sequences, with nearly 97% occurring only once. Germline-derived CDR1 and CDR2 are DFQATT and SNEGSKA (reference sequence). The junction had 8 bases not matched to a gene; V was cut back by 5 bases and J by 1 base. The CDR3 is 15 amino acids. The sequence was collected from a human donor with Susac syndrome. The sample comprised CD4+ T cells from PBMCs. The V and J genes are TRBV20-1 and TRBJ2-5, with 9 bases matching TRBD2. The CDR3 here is CSAPPAGGIQETQYF. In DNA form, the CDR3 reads TGCAGTGCTCCCCCAGCGGGGGGCATCCAAGAGACCCAGTACTTC.